This TCR beta chain was documented in a study of cytomegalovirus exposure and HLA in healthy donors. Study conclusions and caveats: TRBV6-2, TRBV6-3 and other indistinguishable V segments were excluded. What a later analysis reportedly showed was that an Asian-associated ancestry cluster had fewer N-insertions than the 666-donor mean. Per published reports, the classifier diagnosed cytomegalovirus status with high specificity and sensitivity. In an earlier analysis, productive rearrangement rates for most beta V segments clustered near 87% or 30%.

This CDR3 has 14 residues. Germline V CDR1 and CDR2: MNHNS, SASEGT. V dropped 6 bases and J dropped 5; count of bases not matched to a gene: 8. As to this clone: The antigen remains unidentified.

Use of 60 Vbeta and 13 Jbeta primers characterized the PCR. Measured with immunoSEQ multiplex PCR; TCRdb has only the in-frame clones, and not every one. The repertoire holds roughly 120,000 clones, with around 63% as singletons. The V call is TRBV6-1, the J call TRBJ2-7, with TRBD1 identical over 9 bases. Source material: PBMCs. This TCR derives from a man aged 40-49 years in good health and CMV-seropositive. The CDR3 here is CASRGQGSTHEQYF. CDR3 sequence (DNA): TGTGCCAGCAGGGGACAGGGCTCAACCCACGAGCAGTACTTC.